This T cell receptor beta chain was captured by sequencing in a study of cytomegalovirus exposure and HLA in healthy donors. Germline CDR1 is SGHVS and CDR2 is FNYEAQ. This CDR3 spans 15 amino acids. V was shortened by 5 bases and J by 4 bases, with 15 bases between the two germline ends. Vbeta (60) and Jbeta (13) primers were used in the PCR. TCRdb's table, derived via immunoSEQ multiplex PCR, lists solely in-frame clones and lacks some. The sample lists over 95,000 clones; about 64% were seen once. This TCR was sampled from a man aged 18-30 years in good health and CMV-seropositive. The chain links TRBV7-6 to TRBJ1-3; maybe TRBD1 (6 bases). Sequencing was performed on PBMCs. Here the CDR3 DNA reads TGTGCCAGCAGCCCCTTTGTTGGGACAGGAAACACCATATATTTT. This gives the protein CASSPFVGTGNTIYF. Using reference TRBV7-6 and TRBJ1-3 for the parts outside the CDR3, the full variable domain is GAGVSQSPRYKVTKRGQDVALRCDPISGHVSLYWYRQALGQGPEFLTYFNYEAQQDKSGLPNDRFSAERPEGSISTLTIQRTEQRDSAMYRCASSPFVGTGNTIYFGEGSWLTVV.